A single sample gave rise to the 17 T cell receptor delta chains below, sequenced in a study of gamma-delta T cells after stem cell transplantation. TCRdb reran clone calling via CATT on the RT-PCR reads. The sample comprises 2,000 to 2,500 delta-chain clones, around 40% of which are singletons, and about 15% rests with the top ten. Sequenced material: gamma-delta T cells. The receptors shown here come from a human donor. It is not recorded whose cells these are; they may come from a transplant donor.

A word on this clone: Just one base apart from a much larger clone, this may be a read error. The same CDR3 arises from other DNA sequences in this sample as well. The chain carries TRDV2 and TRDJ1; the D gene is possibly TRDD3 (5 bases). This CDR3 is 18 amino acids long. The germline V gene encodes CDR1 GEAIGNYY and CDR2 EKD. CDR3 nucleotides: TGTGCCTGTGACACCGCCGAGGAGGGGGTACGGTACACCGATAAACTCATCTTC. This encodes CACDTAEEGVRYTDKLIF.

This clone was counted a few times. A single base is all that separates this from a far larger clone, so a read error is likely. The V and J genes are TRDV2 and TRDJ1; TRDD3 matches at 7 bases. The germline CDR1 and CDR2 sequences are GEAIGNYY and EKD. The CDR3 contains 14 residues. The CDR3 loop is CACDSLLGKDRLIF. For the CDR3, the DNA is TGTGCCTGTGACTCGTTACTGGGGAAAGATAGACTCATCTTT.

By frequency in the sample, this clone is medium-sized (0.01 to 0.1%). The CDR3 region is CACDKLGDTDKLIF. DNA for the CDR3: TGTGCCTGTGACAAGCTGGGGGATACCGATAAACTCATCTTT. The chain uses TRDV2 and TRDJ1; 9 positions match TRDD3. J lost 2 bases, V lost 2 bases, and 2 bases had no gene match. This CDR3 is built from 14 residues. Per germline, CDR1 GEAIGNYY and CDR2 EKD.

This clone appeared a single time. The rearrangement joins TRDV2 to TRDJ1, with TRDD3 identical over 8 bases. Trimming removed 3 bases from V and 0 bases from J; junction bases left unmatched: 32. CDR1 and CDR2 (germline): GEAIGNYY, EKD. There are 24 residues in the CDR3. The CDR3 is CACDPLVGDARYPTQRKYTDKLIF. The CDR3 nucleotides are TGTGCCTGTGACCCTTTGGTGGGGGATGCGCGGTACCCCACTCAACGCAAATACACCGATAAACTCATCTTT.

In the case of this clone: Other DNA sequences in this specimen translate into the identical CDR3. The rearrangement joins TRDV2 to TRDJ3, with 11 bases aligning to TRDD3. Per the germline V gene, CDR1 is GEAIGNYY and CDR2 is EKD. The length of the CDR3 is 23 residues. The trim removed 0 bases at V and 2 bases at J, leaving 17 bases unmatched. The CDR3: CACDTGSLRTGGYGTWDTRQMFF. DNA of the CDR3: TGTGCCTGTGACACCGGTTCTTTACGTACTGGGGGATATGGCACCTGGGACACCCGACAGATGTTTTTC.

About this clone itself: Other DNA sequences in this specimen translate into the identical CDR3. CDR3 protein: CACDRVGDADKLIF. Here the CDR3 DNA reads TGTGCCTGTGACCGGGTGGGGGACGCTGATAAACTCATCTTT. The V and J genes are TRDV2 and TRDJ1; the match to TRDD3 covers 7 bases. The CDR3 consists of 14 residues. Unmatched junction bases numbered 8, after V lost 3 bases and J lost 5 bases. CDR1 is GEAIGNYY, CDR2 EKD, per germline.

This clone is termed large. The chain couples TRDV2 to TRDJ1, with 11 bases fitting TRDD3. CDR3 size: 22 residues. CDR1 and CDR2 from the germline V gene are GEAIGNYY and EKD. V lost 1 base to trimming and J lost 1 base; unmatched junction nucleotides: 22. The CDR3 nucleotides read TGTGCCTGTGACACTCTCCTACAGCTGGGGGATACTAAGTTTGCGGCCACCGATAAACTCATCTTT. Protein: CACDTLLQLGDTKFAATDKLIF.

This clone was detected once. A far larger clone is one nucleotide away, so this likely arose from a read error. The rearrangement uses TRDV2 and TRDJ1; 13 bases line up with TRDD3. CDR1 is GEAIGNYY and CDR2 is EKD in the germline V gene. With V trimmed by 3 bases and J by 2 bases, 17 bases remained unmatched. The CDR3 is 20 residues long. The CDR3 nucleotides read TGTGCCTGTGACCCCCTGCGTACTGGGGGATACGCTGAGCGGACCGATAAACTCATCTTT. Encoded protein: CACDPLRTGGYAERTDKLIF.

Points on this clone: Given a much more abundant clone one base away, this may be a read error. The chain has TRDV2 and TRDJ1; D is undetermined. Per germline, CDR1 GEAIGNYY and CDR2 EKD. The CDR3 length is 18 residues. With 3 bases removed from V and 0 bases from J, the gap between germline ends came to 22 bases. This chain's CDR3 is CACDPADRTVKNTDKLIF. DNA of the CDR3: TGTGCCTGTGACCCAGCCGACCGTACTGTGAAGAACACCGATAAACTCATCTTT.

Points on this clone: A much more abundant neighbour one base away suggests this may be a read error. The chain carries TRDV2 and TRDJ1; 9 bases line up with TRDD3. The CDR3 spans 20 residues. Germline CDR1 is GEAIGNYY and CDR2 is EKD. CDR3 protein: CACGTVSPLGDKRDTDKLIF. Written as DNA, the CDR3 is TGTGCCTGTGGCACCGTAAGTCCCTTGGGGGATAAAAGGGACACCGATAAACTCATCTTT.

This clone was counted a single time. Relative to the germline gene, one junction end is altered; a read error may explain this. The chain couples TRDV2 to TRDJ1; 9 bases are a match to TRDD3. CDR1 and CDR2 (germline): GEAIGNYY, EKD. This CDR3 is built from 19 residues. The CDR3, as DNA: TGTGCCTGTGACACCCTCACCGGTACTGGGGGAGATTACACCGATAACCTCATCTTT. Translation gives CACDTLTGTGGDYTDNLIF.

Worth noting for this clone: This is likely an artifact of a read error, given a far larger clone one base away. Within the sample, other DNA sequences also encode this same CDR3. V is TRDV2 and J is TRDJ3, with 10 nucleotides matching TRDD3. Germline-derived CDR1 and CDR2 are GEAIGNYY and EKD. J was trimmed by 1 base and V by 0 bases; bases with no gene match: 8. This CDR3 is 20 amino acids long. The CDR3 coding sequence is TGTGCCTGTGACACCCCTCCACTGGGGGATGTTTCCTGGGACACCCGACAGATGTTTTTC. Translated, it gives CACDTPPLGDVSWDTRQMFF.

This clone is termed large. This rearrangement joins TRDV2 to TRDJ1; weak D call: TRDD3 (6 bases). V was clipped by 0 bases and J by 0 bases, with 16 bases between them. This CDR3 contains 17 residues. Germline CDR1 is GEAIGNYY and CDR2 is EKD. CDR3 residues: CACDTVGISQNTDKLIF. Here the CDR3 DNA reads TGTGCCTGTGACACCGTAGGGATAAGTCAAAACACCGATAAACTCATCTTT.

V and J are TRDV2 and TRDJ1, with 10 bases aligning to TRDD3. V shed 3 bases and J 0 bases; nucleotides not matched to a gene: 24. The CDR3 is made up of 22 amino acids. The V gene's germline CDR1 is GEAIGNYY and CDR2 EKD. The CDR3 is CACDSVRGIRGTDQTHTDKLIF. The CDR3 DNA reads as TGTGCCTGTGACTCCGTAAGGGGGATACGCGGGACCGACCAAACACACACCGATAAACTCATCTTT.

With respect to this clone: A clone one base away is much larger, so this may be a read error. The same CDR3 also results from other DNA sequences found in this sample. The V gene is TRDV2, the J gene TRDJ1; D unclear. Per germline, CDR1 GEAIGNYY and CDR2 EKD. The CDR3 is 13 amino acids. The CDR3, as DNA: TGCGCCTGTGACTCCCTAATGTCCGATAAACTCATCTTT. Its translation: CACDSLMSDKLIF.

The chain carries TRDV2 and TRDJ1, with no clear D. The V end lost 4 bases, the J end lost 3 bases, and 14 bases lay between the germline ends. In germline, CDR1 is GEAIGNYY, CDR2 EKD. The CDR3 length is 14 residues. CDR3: CACEPFRSADKLIF. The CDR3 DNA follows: TGTGCCTGTGAACCATTCCGATCCGCCGATAAACTCATCTTT.

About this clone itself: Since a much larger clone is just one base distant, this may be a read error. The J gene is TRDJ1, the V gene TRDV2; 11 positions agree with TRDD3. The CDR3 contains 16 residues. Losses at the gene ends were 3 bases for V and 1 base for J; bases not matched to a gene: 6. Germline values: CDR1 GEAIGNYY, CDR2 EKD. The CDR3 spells CACDYLGDTGTDKLIF. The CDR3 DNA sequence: TGTGCCTGTGACTATTTGGGGGATACGGGCACCGATAAACTCATCTTT.